One sample yielded the 11 T cell receptor beta chains listed below, sequenced in a study of CD8 T cells in Susac syndrome. The authors reverse transcribed roughly 0.5 to 1 ug RNA with random hexamers. TCRdb re-analysed the immunoSEQ multiplex PCR reads in MiXCR, keeping a single row per CDR3 protein. The table records approximately 130,000 distinct CDR3 sequences, approximately 89% of them present only once. The sequenced sample was CD8+ T cells from PBMCs. All receptors derive from a human donor with multiple sclerosis.

The genes are TRBV4-1 and TRBJ1-3, with D uncertain. Germline CDR1 MGHRA, CDR2 YSYEKL. V was trimmed by 0 bases and J by 0 bases, leaving 3 bases between them. This CDR3 has 14 amino acids. The CDR3 DNA reads as TGCGCCAGCAGCCAAGACAGCTCTGGAAACACCATATATTTT. Translating it yields CASSQDSSGNTIYF.

A few counts support this clonotype. The V and J genes are TRBV24-1 and TRBJ2-1; D is uncertain. V was cut by 2 bases and J by 0 bases, with 7 bases left in between. Per germline, CDR1 KGHDR and CDR2 SFDVKD. The CDR3 runs 15 residues. CDR3 sequence: CATSDWAGSYNEQFF. CDR3 nucleotide sequence: TGTGCCACCAGTGATTGGGCAGGCTCCTACAATGAGCAGTTCTTC.

This chain connects TRBV6-5 to TRBJ2-7; 9 nucleotides agree with TRBD2. The CDR3 is 16 residues long. J was trimmed by 3 bases and V by 0 bases; bases with no gene match: 6. The germline CDR1 and CDR2 sequences are MNHEY and SVGAGI. CDR3 coding DNA: TGTGCCAGCAGTTACTCGCCGACTAGCGGTTACTACGAGCAGTACTTC. Translated: CASSYSPTSGYYEQYF.

The rearrangement joins TRBV29-1 to TRBJ2-1; TRBD1 might be the D (5 bases). CDR1 and CDR2 (germline): SQVTM, ANQGSEA. Between the trimmed V and J ends, which lost 4 bases and 8 bases, there was a span of 21 bases. The CDR3 runs to 15 residues. CDR3 DNA sequence: TGCAGCGTTGCCCCACCGGCAGGGTTAGGCGATGAGCAGTTCTTC. Its translation is CSVAPPAGLGDEQFF.

The rearrangement joins TRBV28 to TRBJ2-7; tentative D call: TRBD2 (5 bases). Per germline, CDR1 MDHEN and CDR2 SYDVKM. V was shortened by 4 bases and J by 2 bases, with 15 bases between the two germline ends. The CDR3 has 15 residues. CDR3 sequence reads: CASSWAGESAYEQYF. The CDR3 bases are TGTGCCAGCAGTTGGGCCGGGGAATCGGCCTACGAGCAGTACTTC.

The V call is TRBV20-1, the J call TRBJ2-7, with 7 bases lining up with TRBD1. The V gene end was trimmed by 2 bases and the J gene end by 4 bases; junction bases not matched to a gene: 8. The CDR3 runs to 14 residues. Per germline, CDR1 DFQATT and CDR2 SNEGSKA (reference sequence). The DNA of the CDR3 is TGCAGTGCTAGAACCCCGACAGGGCGGTACGAGCAGTACTTC. It codes for CSARTPTGRYEQYF.

The chain has TRBV7-8 and TRBJ2-5; D unclear. CDR1 and CDR2 (germline): SGHVS, FQNEAQ. CDR3 length: 13 residues. V shed 6 bases and J shed 5 bases, with 13 bases lying between them. CDR3 in DNA: TGTGCCAGCAGACCCGACCAGGTGGAGACCCAGTACTTC. Amino acid sequence: CASRPDQVETQYF.

This clonotype has a handful of counts. The rearrangement joins TRBV27 to TRBJ2-2; D unclear. The CDR3 sequence is 12 residues long. V shed 5 bases and J shed 1 base, with 2 bases lying between them. Germline lookup yields CDR1 MNHEY and CDR2 SMNVEV (reference sequence). The CDR3 reads CASSGNTGELFF. CDR3 sequence (DNA): TGTGCCAGCAGTGGGAACACCGGGGAGCTGTTTTTT.

This clonotype came up once. The CDR3 protein is CASSSHPGLADQETQYF. As DNA, the CDR3 is TGTGCCAGCAGCTCACATCCGGGACTAGCGGACCAAGAGACCCAGTACTTC. The chain links TRBV7-7 to TRBJ2-5; 11 bases fit TRBD2. This CDR3 spans 17 amino acids. The ends lost 4 bases at V and 0 bases at J; junction bases unmatched: 7. Germline V CDR1 and CDR2: SSHAT, FNYEAQ (reference sequence). Full variable domain (rest looked up from reference TRBV7-7 and TRBJ2-5): GAGVSQSPRYKVTKRGQDVTLRCDPISSHATLYWYQQALGQGPEFLTYFNYEAQPDKSGLPSDRFSAERPEGSISTLTIQRTEQRDSAMYRCASSSHPGLADQETQYFGPGTRLLVL.

The V call is TRBV20-1, the J call TRBJ1-2; D gene ambiguous. Deletions cut 3 bases from V and 5 bases from J, with 19 bases between. The germline CDR1 and CDR2 sequences are DFQATT and SNEGSKA (reference sequence). The CDR3 sequence is 15 residues long. The CDR3 protein is CSARAPKIDPYGYTF. As DNA, the CDR3 is TGCAGTGCTAGGGCCCCCAAAATCGACCCTTATGGCTACACCTTC.

CDR3 nucleotide sequence: TGCAGTGCTCGCGAGATGGACTCCGAGGAAGAGACCCAGTACTTC. Its protein is CSAREMDSEEETQYF. V gene TRBV20-1 combines with J gene TRBJ2-5, with D possibly TRBD2 on 5 matching bases. This CDR3 has 15 residues. Per germline, CDR1 DFQATT and CDR2 SNEGSKA (reference sequence). V lost 5 bases and J lost 3, with 19 bases in between.